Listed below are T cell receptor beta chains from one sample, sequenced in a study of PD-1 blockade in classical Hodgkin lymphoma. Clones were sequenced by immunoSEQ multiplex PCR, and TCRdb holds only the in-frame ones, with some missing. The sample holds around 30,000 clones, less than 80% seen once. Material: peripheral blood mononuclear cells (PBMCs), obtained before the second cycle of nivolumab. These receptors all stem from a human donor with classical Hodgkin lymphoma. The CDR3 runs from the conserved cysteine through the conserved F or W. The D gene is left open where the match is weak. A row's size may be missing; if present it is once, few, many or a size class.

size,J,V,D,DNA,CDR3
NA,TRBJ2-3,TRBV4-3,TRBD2,TGCGCCAGCAGCCAGGCCGTAGCGGGGGCCGACACAGATACGCAGTATTTT,CASSQAVAGADTDTQYF
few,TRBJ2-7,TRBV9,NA,TGTGCCAGCAGCGGCAGCCGATCCGAGCAGTACTTC,CASSGSRSEQYF
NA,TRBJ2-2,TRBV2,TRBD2,TGTGCCAGCAGTGAACTTGGCGGGGGGGCCGTCGGGGAGCTGTTTTTT,CASSELGGGAVGELFF
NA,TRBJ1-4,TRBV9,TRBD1,TGTGCCAGCAGCGCTGGGACAGGGGATGAAAAACTGTTTTTT,CASSAGTGDEKLFF
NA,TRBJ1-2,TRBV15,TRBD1,TGTGCCACCAGCCGGGACAGGGAAGGCTATGGCTACACCTTC,CATSRDREGYGYTF
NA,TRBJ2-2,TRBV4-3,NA,TGCGCCAGCAGCCAAGATCGACGAGGAAACACCGGGGAGCTGTTTTTT,CASSQDRRGNTGELFF
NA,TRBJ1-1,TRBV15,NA,TGTGCCACCAGCAGCGCCACCTACACTGAAGCTTTCTTT,CATSSATYTEAFF
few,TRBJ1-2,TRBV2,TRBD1,TGTGCCAGCAGTGAATACAGGGGCTATGGCTACACCTTC,CASSEYRGYGYTF
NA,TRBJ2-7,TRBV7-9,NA,TGTGCCAGCAGCTTAGTAAATCTCGCGGAGCAGTACTTC,CASSLVNLAEQYF
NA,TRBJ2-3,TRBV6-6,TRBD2,TGTGCCAGCAGTTTAGCGGGGGGGAAAGATACGCAGTATTTT,CASSLAGGKDTQYF
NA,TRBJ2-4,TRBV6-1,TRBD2,TGTGCCAGCAGTGAAGTGGAAGGGAGGGGCAACATTCAGTACTTC,CASSEVEGRGNIQYF
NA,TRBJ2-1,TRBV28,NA,TGTGCCAGCAGTTCAGAATCGGGTGGGATCTTC,CASSSESGGIF
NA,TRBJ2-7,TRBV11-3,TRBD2,TGTGCCAGCAGCTCCGGACGGGGGGGCTCGGCCTACGAGCAGTACTTC,CASSSGRGGSAYEQYF
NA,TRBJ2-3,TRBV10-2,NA,TGCGCCAGCAGTGAGTCGGTCCTCCTAGAGAGCAAGGTTACGCAGTATTTT,CASSESVLLESKVTQYF
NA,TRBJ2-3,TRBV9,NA,TGTGCCAGCAGCGCATCATACTTTAGGGATACGCAGTATTTT,CASSASYFRDTQYF
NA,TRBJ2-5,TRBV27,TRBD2,TGTGCCAGCAGTTTACTAGCGGGGGACCAAGAGACCCAGTACTTC,CASSLLAGDQETQYF
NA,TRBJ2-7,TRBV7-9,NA,TGTGCCAGCAGGAGGGGTGCCTACGAGCAGTACTTC,CASRRGAYEQYF
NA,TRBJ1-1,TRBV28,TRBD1,TGTGCCAGCAGTTACAGGGGTAACACTGAAGCTTTCTTT,CASSYRGNTEAFF
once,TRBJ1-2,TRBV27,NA,TGTGCCAGCAGTTTTGGTCAGCGGGACGCCTATGGCTACACCTTC,CASSFGQRDAYGYTF
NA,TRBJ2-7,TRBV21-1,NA,TGTGCCAGCAGCAAAGAAAGTGGTCCGCAGGACTACGAGCAGTACTTC,CASSKESGPQDYEQYF
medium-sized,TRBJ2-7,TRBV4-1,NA,TGCGCCAGCAGCCAAATAGGGGAGCAGTACTTC,CASSQIGEQYF
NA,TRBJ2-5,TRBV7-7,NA,TGTGCTAGCAGCTTAAAGGCCTGGGATCAGACCCAGTACTTC,CASSLKAWDQTQYF
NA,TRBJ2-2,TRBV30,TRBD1,TGTGCCTATTCTGGACAGGGGGCGAACACCGGGGAGCTGTTTTTT,CAYSGQGANTGELFF
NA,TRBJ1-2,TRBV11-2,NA,TGTGCCAGCAGCTTAGGGGGCGCGGGCTATGGCTACACCTTC,CASSLGGAGYGYTF
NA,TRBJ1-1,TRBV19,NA,TGTGCCAGTAGTACTCTTGGGAACACTGAAGCTTTCTTT,CASSTLGNTEAFF
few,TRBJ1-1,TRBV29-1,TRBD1,TGCAGCGTGAGATCGGGACAGGGAAGAACTGAAGCTTTCTTT,CSVRSGQGRTEAFF
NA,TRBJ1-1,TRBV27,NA,TGTGCCAGCAGTTTAAGTTTTTCGGGGACTGAAGCTTTCTTT,CASSLSFSGTEAFF
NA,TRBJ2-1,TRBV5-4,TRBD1,TGTGCCAGCAGCTTGAGGGACAGGGGGGACAATGAGCAGTTCTTC,CASSLRDRGDNEQFF
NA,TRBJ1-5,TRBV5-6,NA,TGTGCCAGCAGCTTGCGGGGTTTTTCGGGGCAGCCCCAGCATTTT,CASSLRGFSGQPQHF
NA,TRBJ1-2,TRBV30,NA,TGTGCCTGGAGTGTACCGGGGGTTGGCTACACCTTC,CAWSVPGVGYTF
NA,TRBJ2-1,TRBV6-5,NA,TGTGCCAGCAGTAACCCGGCCCCCAATGAGCAGTTCTTC,CASSNPAPNEQFF
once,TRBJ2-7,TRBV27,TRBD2,TGTGCCAGCACCCCCGTGGGGGAGGGGCGTCGGCAGCAGTACTTC,CASTPVGEGRRQQYF
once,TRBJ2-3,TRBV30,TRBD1,TGTGCCTCGGACAGGGTCGGAGGCGGTACGCAGTATTTT,CASDRVGGGTQYF
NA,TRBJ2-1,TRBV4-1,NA,TGCGCCAGCAGCCAACTAGATATGGGTTTTGGAGGAAACAATGAGCAGTTCTTC,CASSQLDMGFGGNNEQFF
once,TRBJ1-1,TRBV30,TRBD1,TGTGCCTGGAGTGTACCTAACCGGGACAGGAACACTGAAGCTTTCTTT,CAWSVPNRDRNTEAFF
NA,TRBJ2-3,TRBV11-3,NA,TGTGCCAGCAGCTTCGCGGGGCCAGATACGCAGTATTTT,CASSFAGPDTQYF